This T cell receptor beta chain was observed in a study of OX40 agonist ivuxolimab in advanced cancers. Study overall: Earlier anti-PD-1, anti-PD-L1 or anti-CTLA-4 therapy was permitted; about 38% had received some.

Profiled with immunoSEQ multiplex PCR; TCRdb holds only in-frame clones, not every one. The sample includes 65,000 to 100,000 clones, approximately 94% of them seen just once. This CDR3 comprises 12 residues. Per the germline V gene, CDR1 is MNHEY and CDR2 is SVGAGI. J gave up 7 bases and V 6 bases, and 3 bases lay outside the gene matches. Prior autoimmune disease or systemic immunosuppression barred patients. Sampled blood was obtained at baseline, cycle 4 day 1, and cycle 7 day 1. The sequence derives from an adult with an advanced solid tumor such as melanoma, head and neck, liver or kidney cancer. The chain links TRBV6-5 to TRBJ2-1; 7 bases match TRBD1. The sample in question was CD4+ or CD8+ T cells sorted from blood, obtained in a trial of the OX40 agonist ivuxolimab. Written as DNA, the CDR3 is TGTGCCAGCAGCCCGACAGGGAATGAGCAGTTCTTC. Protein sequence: CASSPTGNEQFF.